The 14 T cell receptor beta chains reported below all come from one sample, sequenced in a study of shared clonotypes between healthy human individuals (dated by TCRdb to about 2020). Libraries were built with the immunoSEQ multiplex PCR assay. TCRdb took over this immuneACCESS table, retaining in-frame rearrangements with V and J assigned. Such tables are incomplete; in checked studies, under half of the missing clones stem from an unresolved V gene, and the remainder is unexplained. The sample data list about 1 million clones, and about 70% of these were observed just once. The top ten constitute approximately 1.5% of the sample. The specimen sequenced was memory CD4+ T cells sorted from blood. What the cell subset or site label conveys for this sample: CD45RA-negative fraction. The receptors here all came from a young man in good health.

This clone has just a few counts. The CDR3, as DNA: TGTGCCTGTTCCCCCGGGGTAAGAGAGACCCAGTACTTC. Amino acid sequence: CACSPGVRETQYF. The chain recombines TRBV30 with TRBJ2-5; TRBD2 is a possible D gene (5 bases). Germline loops: CDR1 GTSNPN, CDR2 SVGIG (reference sequence). This CDR3 has 13 residues. Trimming stripped 6 bases from V and 4 bases from J, with 15 bases between.

On this clone: The sample carries other DNA sequences with the same CDR3. The rearrangement links TRBV5-1 to TRBJ1-1, with D hard to call. The V end lost 0 bases, the J end lost 0 bases, and 6 bases lay between the germline ends. CDR1 and CDR2 (germline): SGHRS, YFSETQ. The CDR3 spans 14 residues. The CDR3 DNA reads TGCGCCAGCAGCTTGGGACGAGTGAACACTGAAGCTTTCTTT. Translated: CASSLGRVNTEAFF.

V and J are TRBV18 and TRBJ2-6; 10 nucleotides agree with TRBD1. The CDR3 is 16 amino acids. The ends lost 3 bases at V and 2 bases at J; junction bases unmatched: 1. In germline, CDR1 is KGHSH, CDR2 LQKENI. CDR3 loop: CASSPGQGTGANVLTF. CDR3 nucleotides: TGTGCCAGCTCACCGGGACAGGGGACTGGGGCCAACGTCCTGACTTTC.

In its sample, this clone was seen a few times. The rearrangement links TRBV5-1 to TRBJ1-4, with a tentative D call TRBD1 (5 bases). The CDR3 extends over 16 amino acids. V gave up 2 bases and J gave up 3 bases, with 14 bases separating them. Germline values: CDR1 SGHRS, CDR2 YFSETQ. As DNA, the CDR3 is TGCGCCAGCAGCTTTCGGGGCCCAACCCCTAATGAAAAACTGTTTTTT. Protein: CASSFRGPTPNEKLFF.

The chain carries TRBV7-9 and TRBJ2-1, with 8 bases that match TRBD2. Germline V gene sequence: CDR1 SEHNR, CDR2 FQNEAQ (reference sequence). The junction had 6 bases not matched to a gene; V was cut back by 4 bases and J by 7 bases. The CDR3 runs 14 residues. CDR3 sequence: CASSSVAGRNEQFF. CDR3 bases: TGTGCCAGCAGCTCGGTAGCGGGAAGGAATGAGCAGTTCTTC. Based on the CDR3 plus reference TRBV7-9 and TRBJ2-1, the full variable domain is DTGVSQNPRHKITKRGQNVTFRCDPISEHNRLYWYRQTLGQGPEFLTYFQNEAQLEKSRLLSDRFSAERPKGSFSTLEIQRTEQGDSAMYLCASSSVAGRNEQFFGPGTRLTVL.

The J gene is TRBJ1-3, the V gene TRBV11-2, with D hard to call. The CDR3 extends over 15 amino acids. V dropped 1 base and J dropped 4 bases, with 11 bases sitting between them. Germline loops: CDR1 SGHAT, CDR2 FQNNGV. The CDR3 loop is CASSLAMGKGNTIYF. The DNA of the CDR3 is TGTGCCAGCAGCTTAGCAATGGGGAAAGGAAACACCATATATTTT.

The chain employs TRBV10-3 and TRBJ1-2, with D hard to call. Trimming removed 6 bases from V and 1 base from J, with 15 bases in between. Germline V CDR1 and CDR2: ENHRY, SYGVKD. The CDR3 sequence is 15 residues long. CDR3 amino acids: CAIRGSVGLNYGYTF. The CDR3 DNA follows: TGTGCCATCAGGGGGTCAGTAGGACTTAACTATGGCTACACCTTC.

In its sample, this clone was seen a few times. The genes are TRBV5-6 and TRBJ2-3; no reliable D call. CDR3 length equals 16 residues. Trimming shortened V by 1 base and J by 0 bases, and 12 bases separated the two germline ends. Germline CDR1 is SGHDT and CDR2 is YYEEEE. CDR3 bases: TGTGCCAGCAGCTTGTCGTTAAGTGCTAGCACAGATACGCAGTATTTT. Protein sequence: CASSLSLSASTDTQYF.

This chain joins TRBV7-2 and TRBJ1-5; TRBD1 is a possible D gene (5 bases). Germline CDR1 and CDR2: SGHTA and FQGNSA. CDR3 size: 14 residues. Trimming shortened V by 10 bases and J by 5 bases, and 18 bases separated the two germline ends. The CDR3 spells CAITPGNGDQPQHF. The CDR3 DNA sequence: TGTGCCATAACTCCAGGGAATGGAGATCAGCCCCAGCATTTT.

About this clone: This same CDR3 is encoded by further DNA sequences in the sample. The chain joins TRBV7-9 to TRBJ2-3, with D unresolved. The CDR3 is 14 amino acids. In germline, CDR1 is SEHNR, CDR2 FQNEAQ (reference sequence). Trimming removed 1 base at V and 0 bases at J, with 5 bases between. DNA of the CDR3: TGTGCCAGCAGCTTAGGTCAGAGCACAGATACGCAGTATTTT. Amino acid sequence: CASSLGQSTDTQYF.

This clone was seen a few times. The J gene is TRBJ1-2, the V gene TRBV25-1; TRBD1 matches at 7 bases. CDR3 length equals 14 residues. In germline, CDR1 is MGHDK, CDR2 SYGVNS. Trimming removed 6 bases from V and 4 bases from J; junction bases left unmatched: 8. CDR3 bases: TGTGCCAGCAGGGGACAGAATGGGGGCTATGGCTACACCTTC. Its protein is CASRGQNGGYGYTF.

This chain links TRBV6-1 with TRBJ2-7; weak D call: TRBD2 (5 bases). The CDR3 sequence is 13 residues long. With 11 bases removed from V and 3 bases from J, the gap between germline ends came to 17 bases. Germline V CDR1 and CDR2: MNHNS, SASEGT. CDR3 amino acids: CAGQTRWGYEQYF. In DNA, the CDR3 is TGTGCCGGCCAAACTAGATGGGGCTACGAGCAGTACTTC.

This rearrangement joins TRBV7-2 to TRBJ1-4; D is uncertain. The germline CDR1 and CDR2 sequences are SGHTA and FQGNSA. CDR3 size: 15 residues. V gave up 2 bases and J gave up 8 bases, with 15 bases separating them. CDR3 residues: CASSLPGPTREKLFF. The CDR3 DNA reads as TGTGCCAGCAGCTTACCGGGCCCTACGCGGGAAAAACTGTTTTTT.

On this clone: Additional DNA sequences in this sample encode the identical CDR3. This chain joins TRBV18 and TRBJ2-2; weak D call: TRBD1 (5 bases). V was cut by 1 base and J by 5 bases, with 5 bases left in between. Germline V gene data show CDR1 as KGHSH and CDR2 as LQKENI. The CDR3 consists of 13 residues. The chain's CDR3 is CASSPRQTGELFF. The CDR3 nucleotides read TGTGCCAGCTCACCACGACAGACCGGGGAGCTGTTTTTT.